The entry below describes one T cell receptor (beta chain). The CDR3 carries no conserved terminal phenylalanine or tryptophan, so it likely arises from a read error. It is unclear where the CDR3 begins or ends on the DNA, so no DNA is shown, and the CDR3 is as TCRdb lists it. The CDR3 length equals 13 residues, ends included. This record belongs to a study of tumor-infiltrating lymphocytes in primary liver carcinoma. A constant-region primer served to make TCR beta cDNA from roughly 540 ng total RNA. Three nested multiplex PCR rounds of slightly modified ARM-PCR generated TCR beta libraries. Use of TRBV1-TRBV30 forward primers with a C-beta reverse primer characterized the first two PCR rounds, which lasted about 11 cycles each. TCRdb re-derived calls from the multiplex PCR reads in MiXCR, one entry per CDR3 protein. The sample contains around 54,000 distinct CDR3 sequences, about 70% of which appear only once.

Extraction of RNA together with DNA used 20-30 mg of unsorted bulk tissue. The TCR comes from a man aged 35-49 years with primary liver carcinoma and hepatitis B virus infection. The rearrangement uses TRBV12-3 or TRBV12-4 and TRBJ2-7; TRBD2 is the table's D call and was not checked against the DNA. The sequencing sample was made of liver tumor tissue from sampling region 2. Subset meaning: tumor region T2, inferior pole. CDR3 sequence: CASTRREYYEQYL.